These 13 T cell receptor beta chains came from one sample sequenced in a study of shared clonotypes between healthy human individuals. Clones were read by immunoSEQ multiplex PCR, and TCRdb kept only the in-frame ones, dropping some. The sample lists some 2,000,000 clones; almost 96% were seen once. Specimen: naive CD4+ T cells sorted from blood. The subset was: CD45RA+ positively selected. All receptors derive from a man younger than 30 in good health.

V usage is TRBV6-6 and J usage is TRBJ1-6; the D is unclear. Germline V gene lookup returns CDR1 MNHNY and CDR2 SVGAGI (reference sequence). The V end was cut by 5 bases, the J end by 0 bases, with 8 bases between. This CDR3 has 15 residues. The CDR3 bases are TGTGCCAGCAGTGACGGCGCCTCCTATAATTCACCCCTCCACTTT. It encodes CASSDGASYNSPLHF.

The chain is built from TRBV4-3 and TRBJ2-6; D is uncertain. CDR1 and CDR2 (germline): LGHNA, YSLEER. CDR3 length: 16 amino acids. Trimming stripped 0 bases from V and 0 bases from J, with 6 bases between. The CDR3 nucleotides read TGCGCCAGCAGCCAAGATCTCCCCTCTGGGGCCAACGTCCTGACTTTC. Residues: CASSQDLPSGANVLTF.

The gene calls are TRBV6-5 and TRBJ2-7, with 10 bases aligning to TRBD2. CDR3 length: 15 residues. Germline lookup yields CDR1 MNHEY and CDR2 SVGAGI. The trim removed 2 bases at V and 7 bases at J, leaving 8 bases unmatched. CDR3 loop: CASSYRLAGAGEQYF. The CDR3 nucleotides read TGTGCCAGCAGTTACAGGCTAGCGGGGGCGGGGGAGCAGTACTTC.

The chain has TRBV7-2 and TRBJ1-2, with D possibly being TRBD1 (5 bases). The CDR3 length is 16 residues. V was cut by 5 bases and J by 7 bases, with 23 bases left in between. Germline V gene data show CDR1 as SGHTA and CDR2 as FQGNSA. The CDR3 region is CASSQRTGSQGSGYTF. The CDR3 DNA is TGTGCCAGCAGCCAACGTACGGGAAGTCAGGGAAGTGGCTACACCTTC.

The J gene is TRBJ2-7, the V gene TRBV13; the match to TRBD1 covers 10 bases. CDR1 PRHDT and CDR2 FYEKMQ come from the germline V gene (reference sequence). The CDR3 contains 16 residues. Germline trimming cut 0 bases from V and 4 bases from J; bases unmatched to any gene: 6. The CDR3 sequence is CASSLGRQGALYEQYF. CDR3 nucleotides: TGTGCCAGCAGCTTAGGGCGACAGGGGGCCTTGTACGAGCAGTACTTC. Full variable domain (missing parts from reference TRBV13 and TRBJ2-7): AAGVIQSPRHLIKEKRETATLKCYPIPRHDTVYWYQQGPGQDPQFLISFYEKMQSDKGSIPDRFSAQQFSDYHSELNMSSLELGDSALYFCASSLGRQGALYEQYFGPGTRLTVT.

This clone was detected only once. This chain connects TRBV18 to TRBJ1-6; the D gene is possibly TRBD1 (6 bases). The CDR3 contains 15 residues. Germline values: CDR1 KGHSH, CDR2 LQKENI. Trimming pared 6 bases from V and 6 bases from J, leaving 15 bases between. CDR3 bases: TGTGCCAGCTCCCCCGCGGGGGCCCTTAATTCACCCCTCCACTTT. Translation: CASSPAGALNSPLHF. The variable domain in full, with the rest retrieved from reference TRBV18 and TRBJ1-6, is NAGVMQNPRHLVRRRGQEARLRCSPMKGHSHVYWYRQLPEEGLKFMVYLQKENIIDESGMPKERFSAEFPKEGPSILRIQQVVRGDSAAYFCASSPAGALNSPLHFGNGTRLTVT.

This clone came up a few times. Other nucleotide sequences from this sample produce the same CDR3. This rearrangement joins TRBV25-1 to TRBJ1-4, with D uncertain. The V end lost 3 bases, the J end lost 6 bases, and 14 bases lay between the germline ends. The CDR3 length is 15 residues. CDR1 and CDR2 from the germline V gene are MGHDK and SYGVNS. The CDR3 coding sequence is TGTGCCAGCAGTGAGGTGAGGGCAGCTCATGAAAAACTGTTTTTT. Encoded protein: CASSEVRAAHEKLFF.

The CDR3 spells CASSYSGQGKWDEQYF. Written as DNA, the CDR3 is TGTGCCAGCAGTTACAGCGGACAGGGGAAGTGGGACGAGCAGTACTTC. The V gene is TRBV6-5, the J gene TRBJ2-7; 9 bases align to TRBD1. Germline loops: CDR1 MNHEY, CDR2 SVGAGI. The V and J ends lost 2 bases and 5 bases, in that order; junction bases with no gene match: 10. The CDR3 length is 16 residues.

J is TRBJ1-3 and V is TRBV5-1; D remains unclear. Germline CDR1 and CDR2: SGHRS and YFSETQ. V was pared by 1 base and J by 0 bases, with 11 bases between. This CDR3 has 16 amino acids. CDR3 amino acids: CASSLSDLSSGNTIYF. CDR3 in DNA: TGCGCCAGCAGCTTGTCAGACCTGAGCTCTGGAAACACCATATATTTT. Combining the CDR3 with reference TRBV5-1 and TRBJ1-3 gives the whole variable domain KAGVTQTPRYLIKTRGQQVTLSCSPISGHRSVSWYQQTPGQGLQFLFEYFSETQRNKGNFPGRFSGRQFSNSRSEMNVSTLELGDSALYLCASSLSDLSSGNTIYFGEGSWLTVV.

Turning to this clone: Other DNA sequences from this sample encode an identical CDR3 as well. The J gene is TRBJ1-2, the V gene TRBV6-5; D might be TRBD1 (6 bases). CDR1 MNHEY and CDR2 SVGAGI come from the germline V gene. The germline V and J ends were trimmed by 5 bases and 8 bases, with 9 bases remaining between them. CDR3 size: 11 residues. DNA for the CDR3: TGTGCCAGCAGTCAGGGGTCCGGCTACACCTTC. Translating gives CASSQGSGYTF.

As concerns this clone: The sample has other DNA sequences that encode this CDR3 too. CDR3 in amino acids: CASSVSRGGTGELFF. The CDR3 nucleotides read TGTGCCAGCAGTGTAAGTCGAGGCGGCACCGGGGAGCTGTTTTTT. The chain couples TRBV2 to TRBJ2-2; D ambiguous. Germline values: CDR1 SNHLY, CDR2 FYNNEI. The ends were cut back, 4 bases at V and 4 bases at J, with 13 bases in the middle. The CDR3 is 15 residues long.

CDR3 amino acids: CASSSGLAGGSDEQFF. CDR3 in DNA: TGTGCCAGCAGCAGCGGACTAGCGGGGGGTTCGGATGAGCAGTTCTTC. V is TRBV7-3 and J is TRBJ2-1, with 14 bases fitting TRBD2. Germline V gives CDR1 SGHTA, CDR2 FQGTGA. The V segment lost 5 bases and the J segment 8 bases; nucleotides outside the gene matches: 8. There are 16 residues in the CDR3.

This clone came up once. The genes are TRBV5-6 and TRBJ2-3; D is unclear. This CDR3 comprises 14 residues. V was trimmed by 2 bases and J by 4 bases, leaving 11 bases between them. CDR1 is SGHDT, CDR2 YYEEEE, per germline. The CDR3 loop is CASSFLGGADTQYF. The CDR3 DNA reads TGTGCCAGCAGCTTTCTGGGTGGTGCAGATACGCAGTATTTT.